These 30 T cell receptor beta chains originate from one sample sequenced in a study of CD8 T cells in Susac syndrome. cDNA came from around 0.5 to 1 ug RNA primed by random hexamers. MiXCR was run by TCRdb on the immunoSEQ multiplex PCR reads, yielding one entry per CDR3 protein. The data contain 200,000 to 250,000 distinct CDR3 sequences, roughly 96% of them seen just once; the ten biggest clones take up 0.095%. The sequenced sample was CD4+ T cells from PBMCs. The receptors derive from a human donor with multiple sclerosis.

The chain couples TRBV6-6 to TRBJ2-4; no definite D call. Germline V CDR1 and CDR2: MNHNY, SVGAGI (reference sequence). The CDR3 spans 11 residues. V dropped 0 bases and J dropped 15 bases, with 9 bases sitting between them. The chain's CDR3 is CASSYSRKWYF. The CDR3 bases are TGTGCCAGCAGTTACTCTAGGAAATGGTACTTC.

V gene TRBV27 combines with J gene TRBJ2-2; TRBD2 might be the D (5 bases). This CDR3 comprises 17 residues. CDR1 and CDR2 from the germline V gene are MNHEY and SMNVEV (reference sequence). Between the trimmed V and J ends, which lost 2 bases and 5 bases, there was a span of 18 bases. The CDR3 is CASSLLPRGSGTGELFF. DNA for the CDR3: TGTGCCAGCAGTTTACTCCCCCGGGGATCTGGGACCGGGGAGCTGTTTTTT.

V and J are TRBV29-1 and TRBJ2-7, with D perhaps TRBD1 or TRBD2 (5 bases each). The V and J ends lost 4 bases and 0 bases respectively, with 10 bases between them. Germline V gene sequence: CDR1 SQVTM, CDR2 ANQGSEA. The CDR3 is 13 amino acids. The CDR3 loop reads CSVAGRNSYEQYF. The CDR3 nucleotides are TGCAGCGTTGCGGGACGCAACTCCTACGAGCAGTACTTC.

This chain uses TRBV5-4 with TRBJ1-1, with TRBD1 matching 7 bases. Looked up from germline, CDR1 is SGHNT and CDR2 is YYREEE (reference sequence). V gave up 4 bases and J gave up 8 bases; unmatched junction bases: 5. CDR3 length: 12 residues. Written as DNA, the CDR3 is TGTGCCAGCAGCCCTGGGACAGACGAAGCTTTCTTT. Translation: CASSPGTDEAFF. Full variable domain (remainder filled in from reference TRBV5-4 and TRBJ1-1): ETGVTQSPTHLIKTRGQQVTLRCSSQSGHNTVSWYQQALGQGPQFIFQYYREEENGRGNFPPRFSGLQFPNYSSELNVNALELDDSALYLCASSPGTDEAFFGQGTRLTVV.

The chain couples TRBV20-1 to TRBJ2-1, with 8 nucleotides matching TRBD1. The V segment lost 1 base and the J segment 9 bases; nucleotides outside the gene matches: 2. This CDR3 spans 12 amino acids. Germline V lookup: CDR1 DFQATT, CDR2 SNEGSKA (reference sequence). CDR3: CSARGTGSEQFF. The CDR3 nucleotides are TGCAGTGCTAGAGGGACAGGGAGTGAGCAGTTCTTC.

The rearrangement links TRBV20-1 to TRBJ2-1; TRBD1 matches at 10 bases. V was pared by 4 bases and J by 4 bases, with 7 bases of the junction left unmatched. Looked up from germline, CDR1 is DFQATT and CDR2 is SNEGSKA (reference sequence). CDR3 length: 15 residues. The CDR3 sequence: CSAKDRGRHYNEQFF. CDR3 nucleotides: TGCAGTGCTAAGGACAGGGGGAGACATTACAATGAGCAGTTCTTC.

The chain links TRBV9 to TRBJ1-2, with TRBD1 matching over 8 bases. This CDR3 is built from 14 residues. The germline V gene encodes CDR1 SGDLS and CDR2 YYNGEE. V trimming: 0 bases; J trimming: 8 bases; junction bases outside the gene matches: 6. The CDR3 reads CASSVADRVWGYTF. CDR3 DNA sequence: TGTGCCAGCAGCGTAGCGGACAGGGTGTGGGGCTACACCTTC.

The chain has TRBV6-6 and TRBJ2-1; D is undetermined. V lost 7 bases, J lost 5 bases, and 15 bases lay in between. CDR1 and CDR2 from the germline V gene are MNHNY and SVGAGI (reference sequence). The CDR3 runs to 14 residues. CDR3 coding DNA: TGTGCCAGCAAAGCTCCCCGGGCTCACAATGAGCAGTTCTTC. Encoded protein: CASKAPRAHNEQFF.

V is TRBV10-3 and J is TRBJ2-3; TRBD2 aligns across 7 bases. This CDR3 is 14 amino acids long. V lost 6 bases and J lost 6; bases outside the gene matches: 9. Germline V gene lookup returns CDR1 ENHRY and CDR2 SYGVKD. The CDR3 nucleotides read TGTGCCATCAGAGGGCGGGAGAGGATGGATACGCAGTATTTT. As protein: CAIRGRERMDTQYF.

This chain uses TRBV11-2 with TRBJ2-1, with D maybe TRBD2 (6 bases). Germline V gives CDR1 SGHAT, CDR2 FQNNGV. The V and J ends lost 4 bases and 0 bases respectively, with 13 bases between them. CDR3 size: 16 residues. CDR3 protein: CASSYVGGSSYNEQFF. The CDR3 nucleotides are TGTGCCAGCAGCTACGTCGGGGGAAGCTCCTACAATGAGCAGTTCTTC. The full variable domain, rest sourced from reference TRBV11-2 and TRBJ2-1, is EAGVAQSPRYKIIEKRQSVAFWCNPISGHATLYWYQQILGQGPKLLIQFQNNGVVDDSQLPKDRFSAERLKGVDSTLKIQPAKLEDSAVYLCASSYVGGSSYNEQFFGPGTRLTVL.

The chain uses TRBV3-1 and TRBJ2-1; D uncertain. The CDR3 is 13 residues long. The V end was cut by 4 bases, the J end by 8 bases, with 12 bases between. The germline CDR1 and CDR2 sequences are LGHDT and YNNKEL (reference sequence). The CDR3 DNA reads as TGTGCCAGCAGCCCGGACGGTGGGGATGAGCAGTTCTTC. The encoded protein is CASSPDGGDEQFF.

This chain links TRBV18 with TRBJ2-7; 8 positions match TRBD1. With 4 bases clipped from V and 2 bases from J, the junction kept 1 base outside the gene matches. This CDR3 is built from 13 residues. CDR1 KGHSH and CDR2 LQKENI come from the germline V gene. CDR3 sequence reads: CASSQGQAYEQYF. DNA for the CDR3: TGTGCCAGCTCACAGGGACAGGCCTACGAGCAGTACTTC.

V and J are TRBV28 and TRBJ2-4; no firm D call. CDR1 and CDR2 (germline): MDHEN, SYDVKM. The CDR3 covers 17 residues. With 1 base removed from V and 1 base from J, the gap between germline ends came to 14 bases. The CDR3 DNA sequence: TGTGCCAGCAGTTTATTTCCGGGTCCGACGGCCAAAAACATTCAGTACTTC. Translated: CASSLFPGPTAKNIQYF.

J is TRBJ1-2 and V is TRBV5-6; the D is unclear. From germline, CDR1 is SGHDT and CDR2 YYEEEE. Between the trimmed V and J ends, which lost 3 bases and 8 bases, there was a span of 11 bases. The CDR3 totals 12 residues. The CDR3 sequence is CASSYTRSGYTF. As DNA, the CDR3 is TGTGCCAGCAGCTACACCCGGTCGGGCTACACCTTC.

J is TRBJ1-5 and V is TRBV3-1, with TRBD1 matching over 9 bases. J gave up 2 bases and V 0 bases, and 17 bases lay outside the gene matches. Germline CDR1 reads LGHDT; CDR2 reads YNNKEL (reference sequence). The CDR3 loop spans 21 amino acids. The CDR3 region has the DNA TGTGCCAGCAGCCAAGATTGGGACAGGGAGACGTCGTGGAATGGCAATCAGCCCCAGCATTTT. This encodes CASSQDWDRETSWNGNQPQHF.

The V call is TRBV5-1, the J call TRBJ1-6; TRBD1 might be the D (5 bases). CDR3 length equals 14 residues. V was cut by 4 bases and J by 5 bases, with 10 bases left in between. From germline, CDR1 is SGHRS and CDR2 YFSETQ. The CDR3 DNA sequence: TGCGCCAGCAGCAGGGACCCCAATAATTCACCCCTCCACTTT. Its translation is CASSRDPNNSPLHF. The full variable domain, rest sourced from reference TRBV5-1 and TRBJ1-6, is KAGVTQTPRYLIKTRGQQVTLSCSPISGHRSVSWYQQTPGQGLQFLFEYFSETQRNKGNFPGRFSGRQFSNSRSEMNVSTLELGDSALYLCASSRDPNNSPLHFGNGTRLTVT.

The chain combines TRBV3-1 with TRBJ2-3; no firm D call. The length of the CDR3 is 15 residues. CDR1 is LGHDT and CDR2 is YNNKEL in the germline V gene (reference sequence). V was pared by 5 bases and J by 6 bases, with 18 bases between. CDR3 sequence: CASSSQERRVDTQYF. For the CDR3, the DNA is TGTGCCAGCAGCAGTCAGGAGCGACGAGTGGATACGCAGTATTTT.

This clonotype appeared a single time. V is TRBV5-1 and J is TRBJ2-7; TRBD2 is a possible D gene (6 bases). Germline V CDR1 and CDR2: SGHRS, YFSETQ. The CDR3 is 13 residues long. V gave up 0 bases and J gave up 3 bases, with 7 bases separating them. CDR3 region: CASSLGDFYEQYF. CDR3 coding DNA: TGCGCCAGCAGCTTGGGGGACTTCTACGAGCAGTACTTC. Variable domain in full (rest from reference TRBV5-1 and TRBJ2-7): KAGVTQTPRYLIKTRGQQVTLSCSPISGHRSVSWYQQTPGQGLQFLFEYFSETQRNKGNFPGRFSGRQFSNSRSEMNVSTLELGDSALYLCASSLGDFYEQYFGPGTRLTVT.

V is TRBV7-2 and J is TRBJ2-2; D not resolved. Germline V lookup: CDR1 SGHTA, CDR2 FQGNSA. CDR3 length: 13 amino acids. V lost 5 bases, J lost 5 bases, and 9 bases lay in between. The CDR3 region is CASSKERTGELFF. CDR3 in DNA: TGTGCCAGCAGCAAAGAGAGAACCGGGGAGCTGTTTTTT.

The chain carries TRBV12-3 or TRBV12-4 and TRBJ2-7; no clear D. Trimming cost V 2 bases and J 6 bases, with 5 bases left between them. The CDR3 extends over 11 amino acids. This CDR3 is CASSLSTEQYF. Here the CDR3 DNA reads TGTGCCAGCAGTTTATCGACCGAGCAGTACTTC.

The CDR3 DNA sequence: TGTGCCAGCAGCTCGCCACTAGCGGGAAGGGATACGCAGTATTTT. Translated, it gives CASSSPLAGRDTQYF. V is TRBV5-6 and J is TRBJ2-3; 10 nucleotides agree with TRBD2. The CDR3 runs 15 residues. After removal of 3 bases from V and 6 bases from J, the junction contained 7 bases not matched to a gene. The V gene's germline CDR1 is SGHDT and CDR2 YYEEEE.

This chain uses TRBV27 with TRBJ1-1; D unresolved. Germline V CDR1 and CDR2: MNHEY, SMNVEV (reference sequence). Trimming pared 5 bases from V and 5 bases from J, leaving 12 bases between. This CDR3 comprises 13 residues. CDR3 region: CASSRKGGTEAFF. The CDR3 DNA reads TGTGCCAGCAGTAGGAAGGGAGGGACTGAAGCTTTCTTT.

The J gene is TRBJ2-1, the V gene TRBV5-1; D tentatively reads TRBD1 or TRBD2 (5 bases each). The length of the CDR3 is 12 residues. Germline V gene lookup returns CDR1 SGHRS and CDR2 YFSETQ. V was trimmed by 2 bases and J by 7 bases, leaving 7 bases between them. The CDR3: CASSFEGNEQFF. CDR3 in DNA: TGCGCCAGCAGCTTTGAGGGGAATGAGCAGTTCTTC.

This chain uses TRBV29-1 with TRBJ2-7, with 7 bases identical to TRBD1. CDR3 size: 12 residues. Unmatched junction bases numbered 3, after V lost 4 bases and J lost 3 bases. Germline assignment: CDR1 SQVTM and CDR2 ANQGSEA. The CDR3 DNA follows: TGCAGCGTTGCACAGGGGATCTACGAGCAGTACTTC. Protein sequence: CSVAQGIYEQYF.

This clonotype has just one count. The chain couples TRBV15 to TRBJ2-5, with D hard to call. CDR1 and CDR2 (germline): LNHNV, YYDKDF (reference sequence). This CDR3 region has 15 residues. Between the trimmed V and J ends, which lost 0 bases and 5 bases, there was a span of 13 bases. The DNA for the CDR3 is TGTGCCACCAGCAGAGATACGGGCCGACGCGAGACCCAGTACTTC. It translates to CATSRDTGRRETQYF. Based on the CDR3 plus reference TRBV15 and TRBJ2-5, the full variable domain is DAMVIQNPRYQVTQFGKPVTLSCSQTLNHNVMYWYQQKSSQAPKLLFHYYDKDFNNEADTPDNFQSRRPNTSFCFLDIRSPGLGDTAMYLCATSRDTGRRETQYFGPGTRLLVL.

This sequence joins TRBV12-3 or TRBV12-4 and TRBJ2-3, with D hard to call. The CDR3 has 13 amino acids. V was shortened by 5 bases and J by 4 bases, with 10 bases between the two germline ends. The CDR3 DNA sequence: TGTGCCAGCAGTCTGTGGTCGGCAGATACGCAGTATTTT. As protein: CASSLWSADTQYF.

This chain connects TRBV19 to TRBJ1-1; D is possibly TRBD1 (5 bases). The V gene lost 3 bases and the J gene lost 9 bases, with 14 bases spanning the gap. CDR3 length: 13 amino acids. CDR1 LNHDA and CDR2 SQIVND come from the germline V gene (reference sequence). The CDR3 bases are TGTGCCAGTAGTATGTTGGGGGATTCAAAAGCTTTCTTT. This translates into CASSMLGDSKAFF.

The chain links TRBV28 to TRBJ2-7, with no clear D. This CDR3 has 15 residues. The germline gives CDR1 MDHEN, CDR2 SYDVKM. V lost 5 bases, J lost 0 bases, and 14 bases lay in between. CDR3 region: CASSPHSPSSYEQYF. The CDR3 nucleotides read TGTGCCAGCAGTCCCCACTCTCCCAGCTCCTACGAGCAGTACTTC.

V is TRBV5-4 and J is TRBJ2-5, with 7 bases fitting TRBD1. With V trimmed by 4 bases and J by 3 bases, 6 bases remained unmatched. This CDR3 has 14 residues. From germline, CDR1 is SGHNT and CDR2 YYREEE (reference sequence). CDR3 in DNA: TGTGCCAGCAGCACTGTGACAGGGAAAGAGACCCAGTACTTC. Amino acids: CASSTVTGKETQYF.

This chain links TRBV19 with TRBJ2-7, with 13 bases identical to TRBD2. After removal of 7 bases from V and 4 bases from J, the junction contained 4 bases not matched to a gene. From germline, CDR1 is LNHDA and CDR2 SQIVND (reference sequence). CDR3 length equals 14 residues. CDR3 residues: CASTPTSGRYEQYF. The CDR3 nucleotides read TGTGCCAGTACTCCGACTAGCGGGAGGTACGAGCAGTACTTC.